The source of this TCR beta chain is a study of shared clonotypes between healthy human individuals. Study at large: A donor's plate count was three for CD4 naive and three for CD4 memory; CD8 naive had two and CD8 memory one.

CDR1 is SSHAT, CDR2 FNYEAQ, per germline (reference sequence). The CDR3 is 16 residues long. As concerns this clone: No antigen is known for it. One end of the junction fails to match germline, which may point to a read error.

The deep-level immunoSEQ assay was used. Repertoires were generated with immunoSEQ multiplex PCR, while TCRdb's copy carries only in-frame clones and drops some. The data hold 550,000 to 600,000 clones, with roughly 98% observed a single time. CD45RO negativity and positive selection for CCR7 defined naive CD8 cells, a population that excluded terminally differentiated effector memory CD45RA+ cells. Overall study findings and caveats: The four-donor shared clonotypes exceeded non-shared clonotypes in generation probability, with non-shared ones scoring lower.

The sequence derives from a man aged 30-40 years in good health. The chain employs TRBV7-7 and TRBJ2-1; TRBD2 aligns across 8 bases. The sample consisted of naive CD8+ T cells sorted from blood. The CDR3 loop is CASSLQLADSYNEQFF. In DNA form, the CDR3 reads TGTGCTAGCAGCTTACAACTAGCGGACTCCTACAATGAGCAGTTCTTC.